This record covers a single T cell receptor (beta chain). This sample stems from a study of OX40 agonist ivuxolimab in advanced cancers. Study background: Eligibility rules accepted prior anti-PD-1, anti-PD-L1 or anti-CTLA-4 therapy, and 30% to 40% had some.

Autoimmune disease history or systemic immunosuppression barred patients. The protocol was immunoSEQ multiplex PCR, while the TCRdb copy is restricted to in-frame clones and leaves out a portion. This sample has roughly 13,000 clones; roughly 89% occur once, and the top ten carry 5.5% to 8%. Sequencing was performed on CD4+ or CD8+ T cells sorted from blood, taken in a trial of the OX40 agonist ivuxolimab. The sequence derives from an adult with an advanced solid tumor such as melanoma, head and neck, liver or kidney cancer.

The CDR3 here is CSASSSGTQYF. The CDR3 nucleotides read TGCAGTGCTAGCTCTAGCGGGACCCAGTACTTC. The gene calls are TRBV20-1 and TRBJ2-5, with 7 nucleotides matching TRBD2. The CDR3 length is 11 residues. Germline V gene sequence: CDR1 DFQATT, CDR2 SNEGSKA (reference sequence). V lost 3 bases to trimming and J lost 7 bases; unmatched junction nucleotides: 2.